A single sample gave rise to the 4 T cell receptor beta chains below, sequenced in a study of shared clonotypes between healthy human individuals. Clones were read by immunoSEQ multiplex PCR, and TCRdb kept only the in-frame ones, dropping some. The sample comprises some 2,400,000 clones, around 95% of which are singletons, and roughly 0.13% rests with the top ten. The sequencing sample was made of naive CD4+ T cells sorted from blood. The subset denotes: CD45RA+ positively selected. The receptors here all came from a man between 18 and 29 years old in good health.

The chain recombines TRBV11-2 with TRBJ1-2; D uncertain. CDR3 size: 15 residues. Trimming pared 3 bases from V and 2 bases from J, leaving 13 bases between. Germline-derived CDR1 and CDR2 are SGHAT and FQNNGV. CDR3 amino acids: CASSFGGRSNYGYTF. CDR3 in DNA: TGTGCCAGCAGCTTCGGAGGGAGATCGAACTATGGCTACACCTTC.

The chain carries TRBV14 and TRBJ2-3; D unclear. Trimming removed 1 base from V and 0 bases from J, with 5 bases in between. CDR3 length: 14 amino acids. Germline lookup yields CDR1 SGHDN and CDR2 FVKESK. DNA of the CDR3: TGTGCCAGCAGCCAAGTACTGAGCACAGATACGCAGTATTTT. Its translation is CASSQVLSTDTQYF.

The CDR3 region is CTSSHVLVAGGVDTQYF. CDR3 DNA sequence: TGCACCAGCAGCCACGTTTTGGTAGCGGGAGGTGTAGATACGCAGTATTTT. V gene TRBV1 combines with J gene TRBJ2-3; the table's D call TRBD2 went unverified against the DNA. TRBV1 is marked as a pseudogene. The CDR3 length is 17 residues.

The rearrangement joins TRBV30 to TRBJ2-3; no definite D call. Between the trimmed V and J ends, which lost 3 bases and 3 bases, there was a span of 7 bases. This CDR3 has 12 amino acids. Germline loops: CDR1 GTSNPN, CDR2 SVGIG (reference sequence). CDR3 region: CAWRSSTDTQYF. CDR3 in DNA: TGTGCCTGGAGGAGTAGTACAGATACGCAGTATTTT.